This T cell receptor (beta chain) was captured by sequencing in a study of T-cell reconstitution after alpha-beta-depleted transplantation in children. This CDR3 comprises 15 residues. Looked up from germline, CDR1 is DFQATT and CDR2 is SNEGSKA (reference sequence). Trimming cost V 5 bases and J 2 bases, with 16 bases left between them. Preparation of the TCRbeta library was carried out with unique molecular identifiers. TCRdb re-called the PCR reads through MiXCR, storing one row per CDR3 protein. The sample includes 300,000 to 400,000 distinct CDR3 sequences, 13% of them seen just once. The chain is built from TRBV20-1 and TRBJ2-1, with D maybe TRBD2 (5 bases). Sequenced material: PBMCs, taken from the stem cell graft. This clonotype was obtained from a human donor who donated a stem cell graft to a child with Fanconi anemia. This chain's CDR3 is CSAHRGVVAYNEQFF. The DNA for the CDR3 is TGCAGTGCTCACCGGGGAGTAGTTGCCTACAATGAGCAGTTCTTC.